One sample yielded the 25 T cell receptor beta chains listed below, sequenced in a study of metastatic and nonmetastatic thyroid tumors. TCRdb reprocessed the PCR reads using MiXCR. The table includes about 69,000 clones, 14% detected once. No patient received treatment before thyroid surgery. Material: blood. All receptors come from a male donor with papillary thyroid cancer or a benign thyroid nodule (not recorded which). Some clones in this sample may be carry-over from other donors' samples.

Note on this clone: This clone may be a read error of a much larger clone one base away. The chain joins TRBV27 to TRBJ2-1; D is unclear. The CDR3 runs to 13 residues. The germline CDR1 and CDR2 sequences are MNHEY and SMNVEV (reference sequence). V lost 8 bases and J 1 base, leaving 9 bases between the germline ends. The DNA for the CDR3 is TGTGCCAGCTCCGGGCAATCCTACAATGAGCAGTTCTTC. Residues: CASSGQSYNEQFF.

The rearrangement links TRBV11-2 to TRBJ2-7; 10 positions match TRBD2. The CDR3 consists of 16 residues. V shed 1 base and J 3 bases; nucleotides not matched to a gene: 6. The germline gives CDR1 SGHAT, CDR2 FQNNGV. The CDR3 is CASSLVLLAGRYEQYF. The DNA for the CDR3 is TGTGCCAGCAGCTTAGTTCTACTAGCGGGACGCTACGAGCAGTACTTC.

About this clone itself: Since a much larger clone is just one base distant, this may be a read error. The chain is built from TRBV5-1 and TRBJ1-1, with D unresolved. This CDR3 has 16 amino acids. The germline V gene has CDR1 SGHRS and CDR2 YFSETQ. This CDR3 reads CASSFTRLAGGYERYF. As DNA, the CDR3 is TGCGCCAGCAGCTTCACCCGACTAGCGGGAGGATACGAGCGGTACTTT.

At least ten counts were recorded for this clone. CDR3 sequence (DNA): TGTGCCAGCAGCCCCCCAGAGGGACTCTACGAGCAGTACTTC. Its protein product is CASSPPEGLYEQYF. The chain couples TRBV28 to TRBJ2-7; D perhaps matches TRBD2 (6 bases). CDR3 size: 14 residues. Germline loops: CDR1 MDHEN, CDR2 SYDVKM. The V end was cut by 6 bases, the J end by 3 bases, with 15 bases between.

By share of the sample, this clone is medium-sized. The CDR3 bases are TGTGCCAGCAGTGAGACTAATCGGGATTCACCCCTCCACTTT. Translated, it gives CASSETNRDSPLHF. This sequence joins TRBV6-1 and TRBJ1-6; D call uncertain. This CDR3 region has 14 residues. V was shortened by 3 bases and J by 8 bases, with 11 bases between the two germline ends. Germline V gene data show CDR1 as MNHNS and CDR2 as SASEGT.

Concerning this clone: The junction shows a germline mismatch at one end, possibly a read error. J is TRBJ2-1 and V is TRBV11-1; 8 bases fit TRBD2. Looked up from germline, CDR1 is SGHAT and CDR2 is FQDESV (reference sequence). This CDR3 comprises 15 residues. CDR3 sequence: CASSLVGLAANKQFF. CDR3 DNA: TGTGCCAGCAGCTTAGTTGGACTAGCCGCCAATAAGCAGTTCTTC.

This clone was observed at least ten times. As DNA, the CDR3 is TGTGCCACCAGCGTTGCTTCCTACAATGAGCAGTTCTTC. This codes for CATSVASYNEQFF. The chain joins TRBV10-3 to TRBJ2-1; D is unclear. This CDR3 region has 13 residues. V shed 10 bases and J shed 1 base, with 11 bases lying between them. Germline V gene data show CDR1 as ENHRY and CDR2 as SYGVKD.

The CDR3 reads CASSPGQGASPLHF. The CDR3 DNA reads TGTGCCAGCAGCCCGGGACAGGGGGCATCACCCCTCCACTTT. V gene TRBV6-1 combines with J gene TRBJ1-6; 12 bases fit TRBD1. Germline V gives CDR1 MNHNS, CDR2 SASEGT. CDR3 length equals 14 residues. The J segment lost 10 bases and the V segment lost 6 bases, leaving 4 bases of the junction unmatched.

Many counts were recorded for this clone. This chain's CDR3 is CASSPTLGQQNTEAFF. CDR3 nucleotides: TGTGCCAGCAGCCCAACTTTGGGACAGCAGAACACTGAAGCTTTCTTT. V gene TRBV6-1 combines with J gene TRBJ1-1; 7 positions match TRBD1. CDR1 and CDR2 from the germline V gene are MNHNS and SASEGT. V trimming: 6 bases; J trimming: 1 base; junction bases outside the gene matches: 11. The CDR3 spans 16 residues.

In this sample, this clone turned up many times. The CDR3: CASSPWTGPNNEQFF. In DNA, the CDR3 is TGCGCCAGCAGCCCTTGGACAGGACCCAACAATGAGCAGTTCTTC. This chain uses TRBV5-1 with TRBJ2-1; 7 bases are shared with TRBD1. The CDR3 sequence is 15 residues long. Trimming at V came to 4 bases and at J to 5 bases, leaving 9 bases not matched to a gene. Germline loops: CDR1 SGHRS, CDR2 YFSETQ. The full variable domain, rest sourced from reference TRBV5-1 and TRBJ2-1, is KAGVTQTPRYLIKTRGQQVTLSCSPISGHRSVSWYQQTPGQGLQFLFEYFSETQRNKGNFPGRFSGRQFSNSRSEMNVSTLELGDSALYLCASSPWTGPNNEQFFGPGTRLTVL.

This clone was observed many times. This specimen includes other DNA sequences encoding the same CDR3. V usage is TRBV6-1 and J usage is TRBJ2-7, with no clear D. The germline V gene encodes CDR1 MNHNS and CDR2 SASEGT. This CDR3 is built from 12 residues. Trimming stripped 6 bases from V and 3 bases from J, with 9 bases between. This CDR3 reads CASRRTDYEQYF. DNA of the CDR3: TGTGCCAGCAGACGGACGGACTACGAGCAGTACTTC.

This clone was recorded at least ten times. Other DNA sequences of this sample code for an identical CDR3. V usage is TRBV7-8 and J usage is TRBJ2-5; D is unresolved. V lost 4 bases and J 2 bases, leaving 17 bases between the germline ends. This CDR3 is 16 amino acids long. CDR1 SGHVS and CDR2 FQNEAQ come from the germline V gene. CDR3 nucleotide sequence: TGTGCCAGCAGCTCCCTTTCCGGAGTCGGGCAAGAGACCCAGTACTTC. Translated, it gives CASSSLSGVGQETQYF. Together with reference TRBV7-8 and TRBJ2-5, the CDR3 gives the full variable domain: GAGVSQSPRYKVAKRGQDVALRCDPISGHVSLFWYQQALGQGPEFLTYFQNEAQLDKSGLPSDRFFAERPEGSVSTLKIQRTQQEDSAVYLCASSSLSGVGQETQYFGPGTRLLVL.

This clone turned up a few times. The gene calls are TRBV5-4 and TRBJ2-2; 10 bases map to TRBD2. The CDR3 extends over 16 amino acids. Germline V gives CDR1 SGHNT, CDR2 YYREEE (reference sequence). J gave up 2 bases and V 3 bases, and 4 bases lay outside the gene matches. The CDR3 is CASSSLAGANTGELFF. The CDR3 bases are TGTGCCAGCAGCTCTCTAGCGGGAGCAAACACCGGGGAGCTGTTTTTT.

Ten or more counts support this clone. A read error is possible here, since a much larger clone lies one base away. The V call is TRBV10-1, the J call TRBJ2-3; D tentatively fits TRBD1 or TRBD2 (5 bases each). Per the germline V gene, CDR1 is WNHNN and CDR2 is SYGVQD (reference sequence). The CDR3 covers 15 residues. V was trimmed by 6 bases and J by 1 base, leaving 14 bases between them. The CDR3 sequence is CASSRGPSRTDTQYF. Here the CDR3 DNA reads TGCGCCAGCAGCCGGGGCCCTAGTCGCACAGATACGCAGTATTTT.

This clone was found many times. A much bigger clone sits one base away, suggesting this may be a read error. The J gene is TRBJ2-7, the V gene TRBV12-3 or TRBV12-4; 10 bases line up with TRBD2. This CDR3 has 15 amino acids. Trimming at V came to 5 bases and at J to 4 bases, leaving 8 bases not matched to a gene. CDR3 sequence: CASSHPSGSSYEQYF. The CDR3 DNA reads TGTGCCAGCAGTCACCCTAGCGGGAGTTCGTACGAGCAGTACTTC.

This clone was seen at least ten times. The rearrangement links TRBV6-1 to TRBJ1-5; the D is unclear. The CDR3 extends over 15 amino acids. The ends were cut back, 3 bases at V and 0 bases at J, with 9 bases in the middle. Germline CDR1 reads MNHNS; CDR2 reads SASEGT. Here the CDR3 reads CASSDFAYSNQPQHF. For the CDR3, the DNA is TGTGCCAGCAGTGACTTTGCGTATAGCAATCAGCCCCAGCATTTT.

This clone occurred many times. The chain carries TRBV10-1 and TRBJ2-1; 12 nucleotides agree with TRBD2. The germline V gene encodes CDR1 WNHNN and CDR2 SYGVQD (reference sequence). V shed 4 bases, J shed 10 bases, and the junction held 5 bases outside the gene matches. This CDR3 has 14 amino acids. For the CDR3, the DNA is TGCGCCAGCAGTGGGATCCTAGCGGGAGGGGAGCAGTTCTTC. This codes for CASSGILAGGEQFF.

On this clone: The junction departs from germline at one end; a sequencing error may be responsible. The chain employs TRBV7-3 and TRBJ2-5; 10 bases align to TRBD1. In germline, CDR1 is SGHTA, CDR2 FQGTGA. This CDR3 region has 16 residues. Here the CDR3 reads CASILSGQGRQETQYF. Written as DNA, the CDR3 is TGTGCCAGCATCTTATCGGGACAGGGGCGGCAAGAGACCCAGTACTTC.

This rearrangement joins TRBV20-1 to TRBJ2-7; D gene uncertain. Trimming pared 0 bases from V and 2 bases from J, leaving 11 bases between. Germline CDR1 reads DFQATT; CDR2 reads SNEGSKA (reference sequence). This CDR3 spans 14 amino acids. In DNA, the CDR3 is TGCAGTGCTAGAGACCCCCGTGAGGCCTACGAGCAGTACTTC. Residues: CSARDPREAYEQYF.

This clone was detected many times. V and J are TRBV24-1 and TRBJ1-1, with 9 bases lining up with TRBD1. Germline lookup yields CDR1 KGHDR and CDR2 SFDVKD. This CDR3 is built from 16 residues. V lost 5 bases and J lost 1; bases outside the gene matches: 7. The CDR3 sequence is CATSAPEGQGNTEAFF. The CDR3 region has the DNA TGTGCCACCAGTGCCCCCGAGGGACAGGGGAACACTGAAGCTTTCTTT.

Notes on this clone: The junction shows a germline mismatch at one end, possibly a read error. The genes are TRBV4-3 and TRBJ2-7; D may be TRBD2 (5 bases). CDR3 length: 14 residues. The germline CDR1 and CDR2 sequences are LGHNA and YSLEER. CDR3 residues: CASSQGVHLGEHYF. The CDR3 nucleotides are TGCGCCAGCAGCCAAGGAGTCCACCTCGGGGAGCATTACTTC.

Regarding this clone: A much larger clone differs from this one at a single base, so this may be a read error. The CDR3, as DNA: TGCATCGTGACGGGACAGGGCAAGATCTACGAGCAGTACTTC. Its translation is CIVTGQGKIYEQYF. J is TRBJ2-7 and V is TRBV29-1; 9 bases are a match to TRBD1. Germline V gene lookup returns CDR1 SQVTM and CDR2 ANQGSEA. This CDR3 comprises 14 residues.

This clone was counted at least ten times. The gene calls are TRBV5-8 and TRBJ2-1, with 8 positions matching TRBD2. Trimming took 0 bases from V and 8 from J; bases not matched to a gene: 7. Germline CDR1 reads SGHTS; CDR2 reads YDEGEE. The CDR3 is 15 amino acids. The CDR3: CASSLDGRARDEQFF. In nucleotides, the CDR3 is TGTGCCAGCAGCTTGGACGGGAGGGCCAGGGATGAGCAGTTCTTC.

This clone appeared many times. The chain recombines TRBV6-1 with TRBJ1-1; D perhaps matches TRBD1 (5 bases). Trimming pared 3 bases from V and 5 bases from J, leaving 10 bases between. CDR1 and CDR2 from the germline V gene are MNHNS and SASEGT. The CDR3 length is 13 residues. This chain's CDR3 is CASSDRQLTEAFF. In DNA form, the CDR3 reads TGTGCCAGCAGTGACCGACAGTTGACTGAAGCTTTCTTT.

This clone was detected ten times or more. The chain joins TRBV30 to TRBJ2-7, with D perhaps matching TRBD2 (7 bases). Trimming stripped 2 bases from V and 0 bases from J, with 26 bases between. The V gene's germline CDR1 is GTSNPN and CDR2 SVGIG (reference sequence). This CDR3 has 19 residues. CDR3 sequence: CAWSQIGTLGAGSSYEQYF. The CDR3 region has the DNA TGTGCCTGGAGTCAAATTGGGACATTGGGAGCGGGGTCCTCCTACGAGCAGTACTTC.